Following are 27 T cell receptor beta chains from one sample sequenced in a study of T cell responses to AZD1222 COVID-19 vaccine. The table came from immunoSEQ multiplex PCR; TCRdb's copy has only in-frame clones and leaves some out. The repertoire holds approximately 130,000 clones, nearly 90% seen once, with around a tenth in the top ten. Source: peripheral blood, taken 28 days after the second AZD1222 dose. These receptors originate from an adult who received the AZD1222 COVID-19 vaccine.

The CDR3 bases are TGTGCCAGCAGCTTACCTAGCGGGGGCACCGGGGAGCTGTTTTTT. Its translation is CASSLPSGGTGELFF. This rearrangement joins TRBV5-4 to TRBJ2-2; 10 bases match TRBD2. Germline loops: CDR1 SGHNT, CDR2 YYREEE (reference sequence). The J segment lost 4 bases and the V segment lost 2 bases, leaving 2 bases of the junction unmatched. The CDR3 contains 15 residues.

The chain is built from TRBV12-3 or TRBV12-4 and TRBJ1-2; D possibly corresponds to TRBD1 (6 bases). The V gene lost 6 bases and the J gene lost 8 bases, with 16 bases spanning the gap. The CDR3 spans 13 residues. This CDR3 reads CASRPEGGAGYTF. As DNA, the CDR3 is TGTGCCAGCAGGCCGGAAGGGGGGGCCGGCTACACCTTC.

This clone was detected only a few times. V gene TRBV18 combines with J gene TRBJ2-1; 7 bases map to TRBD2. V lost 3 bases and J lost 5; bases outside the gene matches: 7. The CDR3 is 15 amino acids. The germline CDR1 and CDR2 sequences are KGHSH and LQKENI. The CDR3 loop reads CASSPASGANNEQFF. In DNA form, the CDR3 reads TGTGCCAGCTCACCCGCTAGCGGAGCCAACAATGAGCAGTTCTTC.

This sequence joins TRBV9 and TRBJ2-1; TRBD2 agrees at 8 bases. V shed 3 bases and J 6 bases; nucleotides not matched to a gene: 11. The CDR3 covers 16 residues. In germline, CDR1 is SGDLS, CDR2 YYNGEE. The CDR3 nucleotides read TGTGCCAGCAGCGGACCACTAGCGGAGAGACGCAATGAGCAGTTCTTC. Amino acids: CASSGPLAERRNEQFF.

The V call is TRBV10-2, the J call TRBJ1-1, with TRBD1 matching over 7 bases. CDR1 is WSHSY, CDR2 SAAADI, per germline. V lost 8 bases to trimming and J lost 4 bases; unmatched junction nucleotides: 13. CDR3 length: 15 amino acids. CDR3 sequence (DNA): TGCGCCAGCTCCGAAGGGGGCGGCGGTTTCACTGAAGCTTTCTTT. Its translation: CASSEGGGGFTEAFF.

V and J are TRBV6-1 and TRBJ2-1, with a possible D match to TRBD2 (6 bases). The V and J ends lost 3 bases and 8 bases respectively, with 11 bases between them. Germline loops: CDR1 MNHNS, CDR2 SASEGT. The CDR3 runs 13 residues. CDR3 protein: CASSEGDWDEQFF. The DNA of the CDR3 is TGTGCCAGCAGTGAGGGGGACTGGGATGAGCAGTTCTTC.

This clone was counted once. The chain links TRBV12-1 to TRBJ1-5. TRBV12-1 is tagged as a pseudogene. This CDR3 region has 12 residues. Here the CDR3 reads CASSCRNQPQHF. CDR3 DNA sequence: TGTGCCAGCAGCTGTCGGAATCAGCCCCAGCATTTT.

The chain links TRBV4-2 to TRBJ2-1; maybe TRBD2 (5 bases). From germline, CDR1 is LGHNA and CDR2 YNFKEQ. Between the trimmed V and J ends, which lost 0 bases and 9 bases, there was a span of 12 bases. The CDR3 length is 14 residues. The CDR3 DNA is TGTGCCAGCAGCCAAGATGGAGGAACGCTTGAGCAGTTCTTC. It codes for CASSQDGGTLEQFF.

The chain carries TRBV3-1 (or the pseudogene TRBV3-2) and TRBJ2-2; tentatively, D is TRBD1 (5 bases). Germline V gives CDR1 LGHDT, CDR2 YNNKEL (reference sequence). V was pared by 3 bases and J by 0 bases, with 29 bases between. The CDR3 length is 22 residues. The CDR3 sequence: CASSHSQGAIMLGAPNTGELFF. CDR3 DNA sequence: TGTGCCAGCAGCCATTCGCAAGGTGCCATTATGTTAGGGGCGCCGAACACCGGGGAGCTGTTTTTT.

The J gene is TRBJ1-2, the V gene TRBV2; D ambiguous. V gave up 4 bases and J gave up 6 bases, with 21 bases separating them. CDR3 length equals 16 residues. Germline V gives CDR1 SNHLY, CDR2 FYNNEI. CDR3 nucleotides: TGTGCCAGCAGTGGAGGTTTGGGGTTGGAGCGAGATGGCTACACCTTC. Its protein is CASSGGLGLERDGYTF.

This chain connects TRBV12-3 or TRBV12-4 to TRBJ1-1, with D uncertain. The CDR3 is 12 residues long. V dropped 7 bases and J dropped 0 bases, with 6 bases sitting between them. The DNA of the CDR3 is TGTGCCAGCACGCCTATGAACACTGAAGCTTTCTTT. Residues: CASTPMNTEAFF.

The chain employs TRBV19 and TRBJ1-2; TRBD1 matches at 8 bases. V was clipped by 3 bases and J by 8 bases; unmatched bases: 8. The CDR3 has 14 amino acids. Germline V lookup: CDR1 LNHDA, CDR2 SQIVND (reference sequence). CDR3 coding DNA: TGTGCCAGTAGTATTCTGGGACAGGCGAGCGGCTACACCTTC. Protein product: CASSILGQASGYTF.

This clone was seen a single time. CDR3 in amino acids: CASSQPQGANEKLFF. CDR3 bases: TGTGCCAGCAGCCAACCCCAGGGGGCGAATGAAAAACTGTTTTTT. V gene TRBV4-2 combines with J gene TRBJ1-4; TRBD1 matches at 8 bases. The trim removed 2 bases at V and 5 bases at J, leaving 4 bases unmatched. The CDR3 spans 15 residues. In germline, CDR1 is LGHNA, CDR2 YNFKEQ.

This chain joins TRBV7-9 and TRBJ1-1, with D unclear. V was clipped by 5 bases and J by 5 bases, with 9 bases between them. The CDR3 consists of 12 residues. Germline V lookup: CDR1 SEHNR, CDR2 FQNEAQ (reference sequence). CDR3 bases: TGTGCCAGCAGCGGCGCCTGGACTGAAGCTTTCTTT. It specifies CASSGAWTEAFF.

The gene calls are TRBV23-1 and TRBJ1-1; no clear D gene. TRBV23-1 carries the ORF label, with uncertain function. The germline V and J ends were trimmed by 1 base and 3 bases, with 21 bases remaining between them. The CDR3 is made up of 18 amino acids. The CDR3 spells CASSQFNGRPMYDTEAFF. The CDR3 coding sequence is TGCGCCAGCAGTCAATTTAACGGCAGACCTATGTATGACACTGAAGCTTTCTTT.

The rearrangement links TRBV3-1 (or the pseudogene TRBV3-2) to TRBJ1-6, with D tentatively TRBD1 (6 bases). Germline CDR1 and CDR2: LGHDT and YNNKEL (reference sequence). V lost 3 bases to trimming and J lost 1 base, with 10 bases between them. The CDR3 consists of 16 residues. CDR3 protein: CASSHRGWSYNSPLHF. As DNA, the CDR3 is TGTGCCAGCAGCCACAGGGGCTGGTCCTATAATTCACCCCTCCACTTT.

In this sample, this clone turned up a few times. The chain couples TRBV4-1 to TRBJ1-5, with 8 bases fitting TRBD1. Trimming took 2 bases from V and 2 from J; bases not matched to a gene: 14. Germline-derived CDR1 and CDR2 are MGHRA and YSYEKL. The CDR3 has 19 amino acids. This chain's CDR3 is CASSQSGQGSAYRNQPQHF. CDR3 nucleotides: TGCGCCAGCAGCCAATCCGGACAGGGTTCAGCGTATCGCAATCAGCCCCAGCATTTT.

CDR3 DNA sequence: TGTGCCAGCTCACCGACCCCGACAGGGCAGACGGACATTCAGTACTTC. Encoded protein: CASSPTPTGQTDIQYF. The chain recombines TRBV18 with TRBJ2-4, with 7 nucleotides matching TRBD1. The germline V gene encodes CDR1 KGHSH and CDR2 LQKENI. The CDR3 is 16 residues long. Trimming at V came to 3 bases and at J to 8 bases, leaving 13 bases not matched to a gene.

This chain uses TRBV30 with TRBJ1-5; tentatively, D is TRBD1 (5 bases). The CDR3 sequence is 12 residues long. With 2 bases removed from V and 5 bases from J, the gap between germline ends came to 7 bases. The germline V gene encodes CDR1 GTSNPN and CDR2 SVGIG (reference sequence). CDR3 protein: CAWSLGDQPQHF. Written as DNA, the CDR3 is TGTGCCTGGAGTCTAGGGGATCAGCCCCAGCATTTT. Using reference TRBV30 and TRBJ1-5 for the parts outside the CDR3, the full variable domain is SQTIHQWPATLVQPVGSPLSLECTVEGTSNPNLYWYRQAAGRGLQLLFYSVGIGQISSEVPQNLSASRPQDRQFILSSKKLLLSDSGFYLCAWSLGDQPQHFGDGTRLSIL.

In nucleotides, the CDR3 is TGTGCCAGCAGCTTAAGATCCCCCAGGGACTACAATGAGCAGTTCTTC. Translation: CASSLRSPRDYNEQFF. V usage is TRBV7-3 and J usage is TRBJ2-1, with D possibly matching TRBD1 (5 bases). V was pared by 1 base and J by 3 bases, with 13 bases between. This CDR3 is 16 amino acids long. Germline V gives CDR1 SGHTA, CDR2 FQGTGA.

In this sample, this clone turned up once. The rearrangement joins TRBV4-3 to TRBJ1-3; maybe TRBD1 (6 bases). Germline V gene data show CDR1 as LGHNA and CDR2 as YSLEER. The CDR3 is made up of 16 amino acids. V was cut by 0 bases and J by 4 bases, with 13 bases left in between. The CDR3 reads CASSQDRTGRGNTIYF. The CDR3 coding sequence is TGCGCCAGCAGCCAAGATCGAACAGGGAGGGGAAACACCATATATTTT.

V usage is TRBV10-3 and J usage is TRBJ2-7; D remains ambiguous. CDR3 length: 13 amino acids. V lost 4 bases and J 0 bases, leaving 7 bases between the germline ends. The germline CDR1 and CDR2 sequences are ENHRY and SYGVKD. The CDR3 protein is CAISVGNSYEQYF. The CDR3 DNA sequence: TGTGCCATCAGTGTTGGTAACTCCTACGAGCAGTACTTC.

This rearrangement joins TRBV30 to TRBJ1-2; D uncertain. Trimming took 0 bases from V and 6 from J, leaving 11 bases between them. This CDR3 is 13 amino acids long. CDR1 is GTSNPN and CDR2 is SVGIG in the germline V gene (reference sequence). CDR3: CAWSVDRADGYTF. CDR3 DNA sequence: TGTGCCTGGAGTGTAGATAGGGCGGATGGCTACACCTTC.

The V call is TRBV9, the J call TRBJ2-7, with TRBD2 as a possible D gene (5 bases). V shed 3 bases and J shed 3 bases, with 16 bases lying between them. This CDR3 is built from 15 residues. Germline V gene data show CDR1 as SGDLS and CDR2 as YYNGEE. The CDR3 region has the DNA TGTGCCAGCAGCGCTGGCCCCGGGGTTTACTACGAGCAGTACTTC. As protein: CASSAGPGVYYEQYF.

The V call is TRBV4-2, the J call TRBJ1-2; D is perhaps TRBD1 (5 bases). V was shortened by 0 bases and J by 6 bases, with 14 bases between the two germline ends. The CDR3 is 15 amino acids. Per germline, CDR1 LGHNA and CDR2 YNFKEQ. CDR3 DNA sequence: TGTGCCAGCAGCCAAGACCGTGGGGGTACCCATGGCTACACCTTC. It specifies CASSQDRGGTHGYTF.

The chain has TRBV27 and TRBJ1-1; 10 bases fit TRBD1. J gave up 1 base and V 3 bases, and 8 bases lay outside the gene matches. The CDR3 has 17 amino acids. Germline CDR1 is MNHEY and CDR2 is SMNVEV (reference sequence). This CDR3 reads CASSFWTGGGSNTEAFF. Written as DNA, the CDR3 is TGTGCCAGCAGTTTCTGGACAGGGGGAGGCTCGAACACTGAAGCTTTCTTT.

The CDR3 protein is CASSLYGGRATDTQYF. CDR3 DNA: TGTGCCAGCAGCTTGTACGGCGGGAGGGCCACAGATACGCAGTATTTT. The gene calls are TRBV5-6 and TRBJ2-3; 9 bases agree with TRBD2. This CDR3 spans 16 amino acids. Trimming took 1 base from V and 2 from J; bases not matched to a gene: 5. CDR1 and CDR2 (germline): SGHDT, YYEEEE.